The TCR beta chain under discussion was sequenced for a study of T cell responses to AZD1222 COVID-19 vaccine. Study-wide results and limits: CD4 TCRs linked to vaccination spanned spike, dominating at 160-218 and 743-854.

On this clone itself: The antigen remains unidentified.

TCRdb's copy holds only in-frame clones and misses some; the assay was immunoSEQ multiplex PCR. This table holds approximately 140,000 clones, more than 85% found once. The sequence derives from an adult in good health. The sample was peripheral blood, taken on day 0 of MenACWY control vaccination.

CDR3: CSALIMDSYEQYF. In DNA form, the CDR3 reads TGCAGCGCTCTTATAATGGATTCCTACGAGCAGTACTTC. The V and J genes are TRBV29-1 and TRBJ2-7; D gene ambiguous. Trimming shortened V by 7 bases and J by 1 base, and 14 bases separated the two germline ends. Per germline, CDR1 SQVTM and CDR2 ANQGSEA. The CDR3 is 13 residues long.